Listed here are 7 T cell receptor beta chains from one sample, sequenced in a study of OX40 agonist ivuxolimab in advanced cancers. The method was immunoSEQ multiplex PCR; TCRdb's version includes in-frame clones alone and lacks a portion of them. The sample consists of roughly 30,000 clones, approximately 83% of them appearing once. Sequenced here: CD4+ or CD8+ T cells sorted from blood, sampled in a trial of the OX40 agonist ivuxolimab. The receptor set was obtained from an adult with an advanced solid tumor such as melanoma, head and neck, liver or kidney cancer.

This chain uses TRBV6-5 with TRBJ1-1; D not certain. V was shortened by 2 bases and J by 0 bases, with 1 base between the two germline ends. CDR1 and CDR2 from the germline V gene are MNHEY and SVGAGI. The CDR3 spans 12 residues. Here the CDR3 reads CASSYMNTEAFF. The CDR3 region has the DNA TGTGCCAGCAGTTACATGAACACTGAAGCTTTCTTT.

The rearrangement links TRBV5-6 to TRBJ1-2; TRBD1 might be the D (5 bases). Trimming removed 4 bases from V and 8 bases from J, with 18 bases in between. The CDR3 has 14 residues. Germline lookup yields CDR1 SGHDT and CDR2 YYEEEE. Here the CDR3 DNA reads TGTGCCAGCAGCCCTGATTCCGGGACGGGAGGCTACACCTTC. It encodes CASSPDSGTGGYTF.

This chain connects TRBV19 to TRBJ2-5, with no clear D. Germline V gives CDR1 LNHDA, CDR2 SQIVND (reference sequence). This CDR3 is built from 14 residues. V lost 3 bases and J lost 2, with 10 bases in between. CDR3 protein: CASSIGPDQETQYF. The CDR3 nucleotides are TGTGCCAGTAGTATCGGTCCGGATCAAGAGACCCAGTACTTC.

The rearrangement joins TRBV27 to TRBJ2-3, with no clear D. Trimming took 4 bases from V and 2 from J, leaving 10 bases between them. The germline V gene encodes CDR1 MNHEY and CDR2 SMNVEV (reference sequence). The CDR3 totals 14 residues. The CDR3 DNA reads as TGTGCCAGCAGTTACAGCGTTGACACAGATACGCAGTATTTT. Translating it yields CASSYSVDTDTQYF.

This chain joins TRBV23-1 and TRBJ1-5; 9 nucleotides match TRBD1. TRBV23-1 is identified as an open reading frame with a role that is uncertain. This CDR3 is 16 amino acids long. V dropped 5 bases and J dropped 3; count of bases not matched to a gene: 8. CDR3 region: CASSFPDRGLNQPQHF. The CDR3 nucleotides read TGCGCCAGCAGTTTCCCGGACAGGGGTCTCAATCAGCCCCAGCATTTT.

There are a few counts of this clone. The chain carries TRBV4-1 and TRBJ2-7, with a tentative D call TRBD1 (5 bases). Trimming pared 1 base from V and 0 bases from J, leaving 7 bases between. Per the germline V gene, CDR1 is MGHRA and CDR2 is YSYEKL. This CDR3 has 14 residues. CDR3 in DNA: TGCGCCAGCAGCCAAGGGACACCCTCCTACGAGCAGTACTTC. Translation: CASSQGTPSYEQYF.

This clone was detected only once. The chain has TRBV7-9 and TRBJ1-1, with D maybe TRBD1 (5 bases). The V gene's germline CDR1 is SEHNR and CDR2 FQNEAQ (reference sequence). V lost 5 bases and J lost 0, with 16 bases in between. The CDR3 consists of 16 residues. CDR3 protein: CASSPPGGPVNTEAFF. DNA for the CDR3: TGTGCCAGCAGCCCCCCGGGGGGACCGGTGAACACTGAAGCTTTCTTT.